The 22 T cell receptor beta chains given below trace back to one sample, sequenced in a study of T cell clones after liver transplantation. Sequencing was performed with immunoSEQ multiplex PCR; in TCRdb, only in-frame clones are kept and a portion is missing. Of 50,000 or so clones detected, 55% to 75% appear once; the ten largest clones hold about 9.9%. Sequencing used CD4+ T cells from blood, obtained more than 53 months after liver transplant. The receptors derive from a human patient who received a liver transplant. Some T cells may have come from the graft donor.

The V call is TRBV5-1, the J call TRBJ2-3; D unclear. This CDR3 comprises 16 residues. The germline V gene encodes CDR1 SGHRS and CDR2 YFSETQ. Deletions cut 0 bases from V and 0 bases from J, with 11 bases between. The CDR3 sequence: CASSLDGHSSTDTQYF. CDR3 nucleotide sequence: TGCGCCAGCAGCTTGGACGGCCATAGTAGCACAGATACGCAGTATTTT.

This clone was observed a handful of times. V gene TRBV28 combines with J gene TRBJ2-1, with D possibly matching TRBD2 (6 bases). Trimming removed 7 bases from V and 8 bases from J, with 21 bases in between. The CDR3 loop spans 15 amino acids. CDR1 and CDR2 from the germline V gene are MDHEN and SYDVKM. CDR3 sequence reads: CASTPTRGSFHEQFF. In DNA, the CDR3 is TGTGCCAGCACCCCCACCCGGGGGTCCTTTCATGAGCAGTTCTTC.

V usage is TRBV7-9 and J usage is TRBJ2-7; 8 bases are shared with TRBD2. The CDR3 consists of 13 residues. Germline lookup yields CDR1 SEHNR and CDR2 FQNEAQ (reference sequence). V shed 3 bases, J shed 5 bases, and the junction held 3 bases outside the gene matches. The CDR3 bases are TGTGCCAGCAGCTTCGCGGGGGGACACGAGCAGTACTTC. It translates to CASSFAGGHEQYF.

In its sample, this clone was seen a few times. V is TRBV5-6 and J is TRBJ1-5; the match to TRBD1 covers 7 bases. The length of the CDR3 is 15 residues. The germline V gene encodes CDR1 SGHDT and CDR2 YYEEEE. Trimming removed 0 bases from V and 1 base from J; junction bases left unmatched: 1. The CDR3 nucleotides are TGTGCCAGCAGCTTGGCAGGGGGGAGCAATCAGCCCCAGCATTTT. Amino acids: CASSLAGGSNQPQHF.

The chain employs TRBV27 and TRBJ2-3; 11 positions match TRBD2. Germline CDR1 and CDR2: MNHEY and SMNVEV (reference sequence). CDR3 length: 17 residues. The ends lost 3 bases at V and 7 bases at J; junction bases unmatched: 12. The CDR3 bases are TGTGCCAGCAGTTTTACTAGCGGGGGAACATTTCTTTATACGCAGTATTTT. Encoded protein: CASSFTSGGTFLYTQYF.

The chain joins TRBV9 to TRBJ2-5; 8 bases fit TRBD2. CDR3 length equals 16 residues. J lost 2 bases, V lost 1 base, and 7 bases had no gene match. Germline CDR1 SGDLS, CDR2 YYNGEE. The CDR3 reads CASSVWGGGPQETQYF. Written as DNA, the CDR3 is TGTGCCAGCAGCGTATGGGGCGGGGGGCCACAAGAGACCCAGTACTTC.

This rearrangement joins TRBV11-3 to TRBJ2-7, with 9 bases that match TRBD1. Germline-derived CDR1 and CDR2 are SGHNT and YENEEA. The CDR3 has 15 residues. Trimming removed 5 bases from V and 5 bases from J; junction bases left unmatched: 10. CDR3 nucleotide sequence: TGTGCCAGCAGCCCCCGGACAGGGGCGCTCCACGAGCAGTACTTC. Protein: CASSPRTGALHEQYF.

The rearrangement links TRBV5-5 to TRBJ2-7; D might be TRBD1 or TRBD2, each matching 5 bases. Trimming shortened V by 1 base and J by 5 bases, and 10 bases separated the two germline ends. Germline CDR1 is SGHKS and CDR2 is YYEKEE (reference sequence). This CDR3 spans 13 amino acids. CDR3 sequence reads: CASSLSRDHEQYF. CDR3 nucleotides: TGTGCCAGCAGCTTGTCGAGGGACCACGAGCAGTACTTC.

In DNA, the CDR3 is TGTGCCAGCAGCCTAGACAGAAATGAAAAACTGTTTTTT. As protein: CASSLDRNEKLFF. The chain uses TRBV7-2 and TRBJ1-4, with D possibly TRBD1 on 5 matching bases. The CDR3 consists of 13 residues. Germline lookup yields CDR1 SGHTA and CDR2 FQGNSA. V was trimmed by 5 bases and J by 5 bases, leaving 9 bases between them.

The chain employs TRBV7-2 and TRBJ1-4, with TRBD1 identical over 7 bases. The CDR3 has 16 residues. Germline V gene data show CDR1 as SGHTA and CDR2 as FQGNSA. J gave up 5 bases and V 5 bases, and 11 bases lay outside the gene matches. The CDR3 DNA is TGTGCCAGCAGCCAATTCCCGCCGGGACAGAATGAAAAACTGTTTTTT. This gives the protein CASSQFPPGQNEKLFF.

The chain combines TRBV5-1 with TRBJ1-3; 7 bases align to TRBD1. The V gene's germline CDR1 is SGHRS and CDR2 YFSETQ. Trimming cost V 4 bases and J 6 bases; bases outside gene matches: 4. The CDR3 has 13 residues. As DNA, the CDR3 is TGCGCCAGCAGCCCTGGGACAGTAAACACCATATATTTT. Amino acids: CASSPGTVNTIYF.

The V call is TRBV10-1, the J call TRBJ1-2; 11 bases agree with TRBD1. Germline V gene lookup returns CDR1 WNHNN and CDR2 SYGVQD (reference sequence). CDR3 length equals 14 residues. With 2 bases clipped from V and 7 bases from J, the junction kept 3 bases outside the gene matches. The CDR3 region has the DNA TGCGCCAGCAGTGAGAGGGGGACAGGGGGTGGCTACACCTTC. This translates into CASSERGTGGGYTF.

The chain's CDR3 is CATSSQAGWEGEQYF. Here the CDR3 DNA reads TGTGCCACCAGCTCACAAGCGGGGTGGGAAGGCGAGCAGTACTTC. The chain has TRBV15 and TRBJ2-7; TRBD2 agrees at 7 bases. The trim removed 5 bases at V and 6 bases at J, leaving 13 bases unmatched. Per the germline V gene, CDR1 is LNHNV and CDR2 is YYDKDF (reference sequence). The CDR3 spans 15 residues.

This clone was seen only a few times. This chain uses TRBV30 with TRBJ1-3; TRBD1 matches 7 bases. The CDR3 contains 15 residues. With 1 base clipped from V and 2 bases from J, the junction kept 5 bases outside the gene matches. Germline CDR1 GTSNPN, CDR2 SVGIG (reference sequence). CDR3 bases: TGTGCCTGGAGTGGGAAGGGGGCGGCTGGAAACACCATATATTTT. Translating it yields CAWSGKGAAGNTIYF.

This sequence joins TRBV5-1 and TRBJ2-3; possibly TRBD1 or TRBD2 for D (5 bases each). Per the germline V gene, CDR1 is SGHRS and CDR2 is YFSETQ. With 4 bases removed from V and 6 bases from J, the gap between germline ends came to 15 bases. The CDR3 consists of 14 residues. The CDR3 region is CASSRDPQGDTQYF. The CDR3 DNA follows: TGCGCCAGCAGCCGGGACCCGCAGGGTGATACGCAGTATTTT.

This clone appeared a few times. V usage is TRBV7-9 and J usage is TRBJ2-7; a possible D gene is TRBD1 (5 bases). The V and J ends lost 0 bases and 0 bases respectively, with 12 bases between them. The CDR3 loop spans 16 amino acids. Germline V gives CDR1 SEHNR, CDR2 FQNEAQ (reference sequence). As DNA, the CDR3 is TGTGCCAGCAGCTTAGCCCCAGGACACCTCTCCTACGAGCAGTACTTC. Translated: CASSLAPGHLSYEQYF.

This clone was counted a few times. The genes are TRBV19 and TRBJ1-6, with D unclear. Germline assignment: CDR1 LNHDA and CDR2 SQIVND (reference sequence). The CDR3 is 15 amino acids. Deletions cut 6 bases from V and 5 bases from J, with 14 bases between. The CDR3 region is CASRSERLHNSPLHF. CDR3 DNA: TGTGCCAGTAGATCTGAGAGGCTGCATAATTCACCCCTCCACTTT.

The chain recombines TRBV6-5 with TRBJ2-3; 7 positions match TRBD2. The junction had 8 bases not matched to a gene; V was cut back by 5 bases and J by 6 bases. CDR3 size: 14 residues. Looked up from germline, CDR1 is MNHEY and CDR2 is SVGAGI. CDR3 residues: CASSPRTRMDTQYF. In nucleotides, the CDR3 is TGTGCCAGCAGTCCTCGGACTAGGATGGATACGCAGTATTTT.

The CDR3 reads CASSGPGTGSTEAFF. The CDR3 DNA reads as TGTGCCAGCAGTGGTCCCGGGACAGGGTCCACTGAAGCTTTCTTT. The chain combines TRBV6-1 with TRBJ1-1; 9 bases line up with TRBD1. The germline V gene has CDR1 MNHNS and CDR2 SASEGT. The CDR3 sequence is 15 residues long. V lost 4 bases and J lost 4; bases outside the gene matches: 7.

This clone has a handful of counts. The chain recombines TRBV7-9 with TRBJ2-1; D may be TRBD1 (6 bases). Trimming removed 1 base from V and 4 bases from J, with 11 bases in between. Germline values: CDR1 SEHNR, CDR2 FQNEAQ (reference sequence). The CDR3 extends over 15 amino acids. The CDR3 is CASSLESQGYNEQFF. The CDR3 DNA follows: TGTGCCAGCAGCTTAGAGAGTCAGGGGTACAATGAGCAGTTCTTC.

Comments on this clone: One end of the junction does not line up with germline, which may come from a read error. The chain is built from TRBV9 and TRBJ2-2, with unresolved D. This CDR3 comprises 15 residues. CDR1 is SGDLS, CDR2 YYNGEE, per germline. The DNA for the CDR3 is TGTGCCAGCAGCGCAAGGACCCGCGACACCGAGGAGCTGTTTTTT. Protein sequence: CASSARTRDTEELFF.

This clone was detected once. J is TRBJ2-7 and V is TRBV4-2; 12 nucleotides align to TRBD2. V was pared by 0 bases and J by 6 bases, with 12 bases of the junction left unmatched. This CDR3 comprises 18 residues. Germline assignment: CDR1 LGHNA and CDR2 YNFKEQ. The CDR3 reads CASSQDPSGGAVRSEQYF. DNA of the CDR3: TGTGCCAGCAGCCAAGATCCTAGCGGGGGGGCCGTGCGGTCCGAGCAGTACTTC.